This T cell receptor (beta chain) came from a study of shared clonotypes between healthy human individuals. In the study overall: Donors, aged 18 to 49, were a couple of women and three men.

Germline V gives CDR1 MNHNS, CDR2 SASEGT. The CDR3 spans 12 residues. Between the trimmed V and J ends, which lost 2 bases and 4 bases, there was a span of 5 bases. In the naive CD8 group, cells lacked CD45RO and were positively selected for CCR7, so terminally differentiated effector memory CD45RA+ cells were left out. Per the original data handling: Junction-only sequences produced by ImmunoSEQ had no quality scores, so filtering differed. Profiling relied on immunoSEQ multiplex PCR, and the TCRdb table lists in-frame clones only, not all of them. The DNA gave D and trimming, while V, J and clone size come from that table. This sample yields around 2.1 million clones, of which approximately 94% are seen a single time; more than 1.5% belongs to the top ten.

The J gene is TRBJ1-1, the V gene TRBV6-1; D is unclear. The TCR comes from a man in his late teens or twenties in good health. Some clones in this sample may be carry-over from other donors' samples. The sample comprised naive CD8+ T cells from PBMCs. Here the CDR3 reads CASSERFTEAFF. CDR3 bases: TGTGCCAGCAGTGAAAGGTTCACTGAAGCTTTCTTT.